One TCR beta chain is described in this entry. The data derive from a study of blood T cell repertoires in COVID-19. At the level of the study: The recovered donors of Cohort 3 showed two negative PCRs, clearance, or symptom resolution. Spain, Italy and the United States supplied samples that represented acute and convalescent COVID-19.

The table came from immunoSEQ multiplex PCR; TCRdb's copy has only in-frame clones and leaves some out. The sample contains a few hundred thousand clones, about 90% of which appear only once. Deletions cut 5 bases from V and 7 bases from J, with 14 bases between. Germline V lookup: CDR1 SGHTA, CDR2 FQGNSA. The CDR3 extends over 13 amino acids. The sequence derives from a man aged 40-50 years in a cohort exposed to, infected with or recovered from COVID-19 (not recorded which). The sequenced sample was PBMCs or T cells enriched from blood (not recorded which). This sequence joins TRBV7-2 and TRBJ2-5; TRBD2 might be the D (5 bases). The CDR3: CASSPSREGTQYF. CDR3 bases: TGTGCCAGCAGCCCTTCCCGGGAAGGGACCCAGTACTTC.